The 18 T cell receptor beta chains listed next were all sequenced from one sample in a study of OX40 agonist ivuxolimab in advanced cancers. The data were produced by immunoSEQ multiplex PCR, yet TCRdb's version contains in-frame clones alone and is incomplete. The sample contains about 69,000 clones, around 87% of which appear only once. This specimen was CD4+ or CD8+ T cells sorted from blood, taken in a trial of the OX40 agonist ivuxolimab. These receptor sequences come from an adult with an advanced solid tumor such as melanoma, head and neck, liver or kidney cancer.

This rearrangement joins TRBV28 to TRBJ1-2; D uncertain. Germline V gene lookup returns CDR1 MDHEN and CDR2 SYDVKM. The CDR3 contains 12 residues. Between the trimmed V and J ends, which lost 5 bases and 5 bases, there was a span of 9 bases. CDR3 nucleotide sequence: TGTGCCAGCAGTCCCGGGAGGTATGGCTACACCTTC. Amino acid sequence: CASSPGRYGYTF.

The chain recombines TRBV28 with TRBJ1-2; D is ambiguous. The ends were cut back, 7 bases at V and 4 bases at J, with 13 bases in the middle. Germline V CDR1 and CDR2: MDHEN, SYDVKM. This CDR3 is 13 amino acids long. CDR3 bases: TGTGCCAGCACCCCTCCAACCACCTATGGCTACACCTTC. The encoded protein is CASTPPTTYGYTF.

The chain is built from TRBV30 and TRBJ1-6; D remains unclear. CDR1 GTSNPN and CDR2 SVGIG come from the germline V gene (reference sequence). The CDR3 loop spans 13 amino acids. Trimming took 1 base from V and 9 from J, leaving 10 bases between them. The CDR3 region has the DNA TGTGCCTGGAGTGGGGTTAGTACTTCACCCCTCCACTTT. Translated, it gives CAWSGVSTSPLHF.

The CDR3 region is CASSEGQGGIREQFF. DNA of the CDR3: TGCGCCAGCAGTGAGGGACAGGGTGGTATCCGGGAGCAGTTCTTC. The chain combines TRBV10-1 with TRBJ2-1; the match to TRBD1 covers 8 bases. Germline CDR1 and CDR2: WNHNN and SYGVQD (reference sequence). This CDR3 is 15 amino acids long. Trimming removed 2 bases from V and 10 bases from J; junction bases left unmatched: 10.

The chain uses TRBV5-1 and TRBJ2-1; 7 positions match TRBD2. Germline lookup yields CDR1 SGHRS and CDR2 YFSETQ. The CDR3 has 14 amino acids. The junction had 6 bases not matched to a gene; V was cut back by 4 bases and J by 5 bases. CDR3 in amino acids: CASSTGLFHNEQFF. DNA for the CDR3: TGCGCCAGCAGCACGGGACTATTCCACAATGAGCAGTTCTTC.

The J gene is TRBJ2-1, the V gene TRBV7-3, with TRBD1 as a possible D gene (6 bases). Looked up from germline, CDR1 is SGHTA and CDR2 is FQGTGA. The length of the CDR3 is 14 residues. V lost 3 bases, J lost 7 bases, and 13 bases lay in between. CDR3 region: CASSFGGAKNEQFF. In nucleotides, the CDR3 is TGTGCCAGCAGCTTTGGGGGCGCGAAAAATGAGCAGTTCTTC.

This clone was seen just once. The chain links TRBV30 to TRBJ2-7; D is perhaps TRBD1 (5 bases). The CDR3 sequence is 13 residues long. From germline, CDR1 is GTSNPN and CDR2 SVGIG (reference sequence). V was pared by 1 base and J by 4 bases, with 11 bases between. The CDR3 coding sequence is TGTGCCTGGAGTGGAGACAGCTTTTACGAGCAGTACTTC. Protein sequence: CAWSGDSFYEQYF.

The chain employs TRBV5-1 and TRBJ1-6, with D possibly TRBD1 on 5 matching bases. The CDR3 covers 13 residues. Trimming removed 0 bases from V and 7 bases from J, with 5 bases in between. Germline CDR1 SGHRS, CDR2 YFSETQ. DNA of the CDR3: TGCGCCAGCAGCTTGGGGGGGAATTCACCCCTCCACTTT. Its translation is CASSLGGNSPLHF.

The V gene is TRBV7-9, the J gene TRBJ1-3; 7 nucleotides line up with TRBD1. The J segment lost 6 bases and the V segment lost 6 bases, leaving 8 bases of the junction unmatched. The CDR3 spans 14 residues. Germline-derived CDR1 and CDR2 are SEHNR and FQNEAQ (reference sequence). The CDR3 sequence: CASSYTGTVNTIYF. As DNA, the CDR3 is TGTGCCAGCAGTTATACCGGGACAGTAAACACCATATATTTT.

This chain joins TRBV15 and TRBJ2-2; D is undetermined. Germline CDR1 is LNHNV and CDR2 is YYDKDF (reference sequence). Trimming took 1 base from V and 3 from J, leaving 12 bases between them. CDR3 size: 16 residues. CDR3 nucleotides: TGTGCCACCAGCAGAGTGTTGTGGAAGGACACCGGGGAGCTGTTTTTT. It is translated as CATSRVLWKDTGELFF.

This clone was recorded only once. The genes are TRBV5-6 and TRBJ1-1; 9 bases align to TRBD1. This CDR3 spans 14 amino acids. The V gene's germline CDR1 is SGHDT and CDR2 YYEEEE. V lost 4 bases and J lost 5; bases outside the gene matches: 6. The CDR3 here is CASSKQGAWTEAFF. CDR3 bases: TGTGCCAGCAGCAAACAGGGGGCATGGACTGAAGCTTTCTTT.

This clone was counted a single time. The chain carries TRBV19 and TRBJ2-6; D uncertain. Trimming pared 2 bases from V and 0 bases from J, leaving 8 bases between. There are 16 residues in the CDR3. CDR1 and CDR2 from the germline V gene are LNHDA and SQIVND (reference sequence). The CDR3 sequence: CASSIPRSSGANVLTF. As DNA, the CDR3 is TGTGCCAGTAGTATACCCCGAAGCTCTGGGGCCAACGTCCTGACTTTC.

V is TRBV4-3 and J is TRBJ2-7; 7 bases line up with TRBD1. The CDR3 is 15 amino acids. Germline V CDR1 and CDR2: LGHNA, YSLEER. V lost 4 bases to trimming and J lost 3 bases; unmatched junction nucleotides: 9. The CDR3: CASSRIQGSSYEQYF. The CDR3 nucleotides read TGCGCCAGCAGCCGAATACAGGGGTCTAGCTACGAGCAGTACTTC.

In this sample, this clone turned up a few times. The gene calls are TRBV5-8 and TRBJ2-3; D may match TRBD1 or TRBD2 (5 bases each). V lost 0 bases to trimming and J lost 3 bases, with 11 bases between them. This CDR3 is 15 amino acids long. Germline CDR1 is SGHTS and CDR2 is YDEGEE. The CDR3 region has the DNA TGTGCCAGCAGCTTGGCAGGGCGCGGGACAGATACGCAGTATTTT. This translates into CASSLAGRGTDTQYF.

The V call is TRBV12-2, the J call TRBJ2-7; the DNA was not compared with TRBD2, the D call given in the table. TRBV12-2 is reported as a pseudogene. The CDR3 is 16 amino acids. The DNA for the CDR3 is TGTGCAAGTCGCCCAATCGGGGGGGACACCCCCTACGAGCAGTACTTC. Amino acid sequence: CASRPIGGDTPYEQYF.

V and J are TRBV5-1 and TRBJ2-3; no clear D gene. This CDR3 has 16 residues. Looked up from germline, CDR1 is SGHRS and CDR2 is YFSETQ. Trimming removed 4 bases from V and 3 bases from J, with 18 bases in between. The CDR3 DNA sequence: TGCGCCAGCAGCCCCCTTGCCCGTGGGAAGACAGATACGCAGTATTTT. Its protein product is CASSPLARGKTDTQYF.

V and J are TRBV11-2 and TRBJ2-5; D unclear. The CDR3 length is 14 residues. Germline V gene data show CDR1 as SGHAT and CDR2 as FQNNGV. V was trimmed by 1 base and J by 0 bases, leaving 6 bases between them. The CDR3 bases are TGTGCCAGCAGCTTAGGGGATTACCAAGAGACCCAGTACTTC. This sequence encodes CASSLGDYQETQYF.

The chain uses TRBV11-3 and TRBJ2-1; D might be TRBD2 (6 bases). Per germline, CDR1 SGHNT and CDR2 YENEEA. V was pared by 1 base and J by 2 bases, with 9 bases between. This CDR3 comprises 15 residues. This chain's CDR3 is CASSLGGDAYNEQFF. The CDR3 DNA sequence: TGTGCCAGCAGCTTAGGCGGGGACGCCTACAATGAGCAGTTCTTC.